The 18 T cell receptor beta chains below come from one sample, sequenced in a study of T cells after yellow fever vaccination (dated 2019 in TCRdb). The library was built by means of 5' RACE. Sequencing took place on an Illumina NovaSeq 6000. TCRdb reworked the public reads: Q25 trimming with fastp, MiXCR clone assembly, productive beta chains retained. Rows with one shared CDR3 protein collapse into an entry with the most common genes and DNA. In this sample the table shows 100,000 to 150,000 distinct CDR3 sequences, under 9% of which occur a single time. The ten largest clonotypes hold almost 40% of the sample. Sample treatment or condition, as interpreted from the label and publication: live attenuated yellow fever vaccine strain. The sample in question was CD8+ T cells sorted from PBMCs, obtained on the day of the yellow fever booster vaccination. All receptors derive from a man between 18 and 29 years old who received the YFV17D yellow fever vaccine.

The genes are TRBV27 and TRBJ2-1, with no clear D. Germline loops: CDR1 MNHEY, CDR2 SMNVEV (reference sequence). Trimming removed 0 bases at V and 0 bases at J, with 6 bases between. This CDR3 is built from 15 residues. CDR3 region: CASSLSSSSYNEQFF. DNA for the CDR3: TGTGCCAGCAGTTTATCGTCGAGCTCCTACAATGAGCAGTTCTTC.

The sample holds a few counts of this clonotype. The chain employs TRBV6-5 and TRBJ2-5; 7 nucleotides match TRBD1. The CDR3 runs 14 residues. Germline CDR1 and CDR2: MNHEY and SVGAGI. Germline trimming cut 1 base from V and 3 bases from J; bases unmatched to any gene: 2. The chain's CDR3 is CASSYWQGEETQYF. In DNA form, the CDR3 reads TGTGCCAGCAGTTACTGGCAGGGGGAAGAGACCCAGTACTTC.

The table lists this clonotype with a few counts. The chain couples TRBV18 to TRBJ2-5; TRBD1 matches 7 bases. Germline trimming cut 3 bases from V and 4 bases from J; bases unmatched to any gene: 5. CDR3 size: 14 residues. Germline lookup yields CDR1 KGHSH and CDR2 LQKENI. CDR3 in amino acids: CASSPEPGGETQYF. CDR3 nucleotides: TGTGCCAGCTCACCGGAACCAGGGGGAGAGACCCAGTACTTC.

The chain couples TRBV7-9 to TRBJ1-6; D remains unclear. Germline V CDR1 and CDR2: SEHNR, FQNEAQ (reference sequence). Between the trimmed V and J ends, which lost 5 bases and 10 bases, there was a span of 9 bases. This CDR3 region has 12 residues. CDR3 in DNA: TGTGCCAGCAGCCCTGGCGGCTCACCCCTCCACTTT. It translates to CASSPGGSPLHF. Together with reference TRBV7-9 and TRBJ1-6, the CDR3 gives the full variable domain: DTGVSQNPRHKITKRGQNVTFRCDPISEHNRLYWYRQTLGQGPEFLTYFQNEAQLEKSRLLSDRFSAERPKGSFSTLEIQRTEQGDSAMYLCASSPGGSPLHFGNGTRLTVT.

This clonotype was counted only a few times. The chain carries TRBV4-2 and TRBJ2-3; D is uncertain. The V gene's germline CDR1 is LGHNA and CDR2 YNFKEQ. CDR3 length: 15 residues. V lost 4 bases, J lost 2 bases, and 13 bases lay in between. CDR3 residues: CASSPHFPSTDTQYF. The CDR3 coding sequence is TGTGCCAGCAGCCCCCACTTCCCGTCCACAGATACGCAGTATTTT.

The chain carries TRBV5-6 and TRBJ2-5; a weak D match, TRBD2 (5 bases). CDR1 SGHDT and CDR2 YYEEEE come from the germline V gene. The CDR3 is made up of 13 amino acids. V was clipped by 3 bases and J by 5 bases, with 11 bases between them. The CDR3 DNA reads TGTGCCAGCAGCTGGGGAGCGGAGGAGACCCAGTACTTC. Amino acid sequence: CASSWGAEETQYF.

The chain carries TRBV4-3 and TRBJ2-3, with D possibly TRBD2 on 6 matching bases. V lost 0 bases to trimming and J lost 4 bases, with 23 bases between them. Looked up from germline, CDR1 is LGHNA and CDR2 is YSLEER. The CDR3 is made up of 19 amino acids. The CDR3 reads CASSQESVVLASLPDTQYF. DNA of the CDR3: TGCGCCAGCAGCCAAGAATCTGTCGTCCTAGCGAGTTTACCAGATACGCAGTATTTT.

CDR3 DNA: TGTGCCAGCAGACTACAGGGCTATGGCTACACCTTC. The encoded protein is CASRLQGYGYTF. The gene calls are TRBV11-2 and TRBJ1-2; a weak D match, TRBD1 (6 bases). CDR1 SGHAT and CDR2 FQNNGV come from the germline V gene. The CDR3 is 12 amino acids. Trimming removed 6 bases at V and 4 bases at J, with 9 bases between. Based on the CDR3 plus reference TRBV11-2 and TRBJ1-2, the full variable domain is EAGVAQSPRYKIIEKRQSVAFWCNPISGHATLYWYQQILGQGPKLLIQFQNNGVVDDSQLPKDRFSAERLKGVDSTLKIQPAKLEDSAVYLCASRLQGYGYTFGSGTRLTVV.

This clonotype appeared many times. The chain combines TRBV7-2 with TRBJ2-3, with no clear D. This CDR3 has 15 amino acids. V lost 1 base, J lost 1 base, and 9 bases lay in between. Germline V lookup: CDR1 SGHTA, CDR2 FQGNSA. The CDR3 DNA reads as TGTGCCAGCAGCTTAGGGCGATGGGGCACAGATACGCAGTATTTT. Residues: CASSLGRWGTDTQYF.

This rearrangement joins TRBV10-1 to TRBJ2-2, with 7 positions matching TRBD1. Germline CDR1 and CDR2: WNHNN and SYGVQD (reference sequence). The V segment lost 0 bases and the J segment 3 bases; nucleotides outside the gene matches: 1. The CDR3 is made up of 15 amino acids. The CDR3 loop is CASSESDRHTGELFF. As DNA, the CDR3 is TGCGCCAGCAGTGAGTCGGACAGGCACACCGGGGAGCTGTTTTTT.

This clonotype has just a few counts. This chain links TRBV9 with TRBJ1-4, with 10 bases identical to TRBD1. The J segment lost 8 bases and the V segment lost 5 bases, leaving 9 bases of the junction unmatched. CDR1 and CDR2 from the germline V gene are SGDLS and YYNGEE. This CDR3 spans 15 amino acids. The CDR3, as DNA: TGTGCCAGCAGTAGCTCCGGGACAGGGGACGAAAAACTGTTTTTT. Translated: CASSSSGTGDEKLFF.

The chain's CDR3 is CASSQTGLNTEAFF. In DNA, the CDR3 is TGCGCCAGCAGCCAAACAGGACTGAACACTGAAGCTTTCTTT. This chain uses TRBV4-1 with TRBJ1-1, with D possibly being TRBD1 (5 bases). Per germline, CDR1 MGHRA and CDR2 YSYEKL. This CDR3 spans 14 amino acids. V was trimmed by 2 bases and J by 0 bases, leaving 7 bases between them.

The chain is built from TRBV12-3 or TRBV12-4 and TRBJ2-2; 9 positions agree with TRBD1. V lost 4 bases, J lost 5 bases, and 5 bases stayed unmatched. This CDR3 comprises 15 residues. CDR3 DNA: TGTGCCAGCAGTTCAGCTGGGACAGGGACCGGGGAGCTGTTTTTT. Translation: CASSSAGTGTGELFF.

CDR3 DNA: TGTGCCAGCAGTTTAGATCAGCCCCAGCATTTT. Its protein is CASSLDQPQHF. The V call is TRBV12-3 or TRBV12-4, the J call TRBJ1-5, with D unclear. Trimming took off 1 base at V and 5 bases at J, with 0 bases between the two ends. The CDR3 is made up of 11 amino acids.

In this sample, this clonotype turned up a few times. J is TRBJ2-3 and V is TRBV12-3 or TRBV12-4, with D possibly matching TRBD2 (6 bases). CDR3 size: 12 residues. V lost 10 bases and J 6 bases, leaving 14 bases between the germline ends. CDR3 loop: CATRGGWDTQYF. CDR3 coding DNA: TGTGCCACCCGTGGGGGGTGGGATACGCAGTATTTT.

The sample holds a few counts of this clonotype. This chain links TRBV7-2 with TRBJ2-7, with D unresolved. Trimming took 2 bases from V and 3 from J, leaving 5 bases between them. The CDR3 is 12 amino acids. The V gene's germline CDR1 is SGHTA and CDR2 FQGNSA. The CDR3 reads CASSLWFYEQYF. In DNA, the CDR3 is TGTGCCAGCAGCTTATGGTTCTACGAGCAGTACTTC. The whole variable domain, remainder taken from reference TRBV7-2 and TRBJ2-7, is GAGVSQSPSNKVTEKGKDVELRCDPISGHTALYWYRQSLGQGLEFLIYFQGNSAPDKSGLPSDRFSAERTGGSVSTLTIQRTQQEDSAVYLCASSLWFYEQYFGPGTRLTVT.

This clonotype came up a few times. This chain connects TRBV4-3 to TRBJ1-1; 9 nucleotides align to TRBD1. The CDR3 length is 20 residues. Germline V lookup: CDR1 LGHNA, CDR2 YSLEER. The junction had 22 bases not matched to a gene; V was cut back by 0 bases and J by 8 bases. CDR3 protein: CASSQEVKGQGRPFVPEAFF. The CDR3 nucleotides read TGCGCCAGCAGCCAAGAGGTAAAGGGACAGGGTCGTCCTTTTGTGCCCGAAGCTTTCTTT.

This clonotype was detected many times. The J gene is TRBJ2-3, the V gene TRBV6-4; maybe TRBD2 (7 bases). The CDR3 is 14 residues long. Germline CDR1 and CDR2: MRHNA and SNTAGT. Trimming shortened V by 3 bases and J by 4 bases, and 11 bases separated the two germline ends. The CDR3 region has the DNA TGTGCCAGCAGTGAAGAGGGGGGGCCAGATACGCAGTATTTT. It translates to CASSEEGGPDTQYF.